The rows below give T cell receptor beta chains drawn from one sample of a study of CD8+ T cells in alopecia areata. Profiled with immunoSEQ multiplex PCR; TCRdb holds only in-frame clones, not every one. Among some 220,000 clones listed, around 57% were seen once. The sample was CD4+ T cells sorted from blood, taken at week 4, from a patient treated with tofacitinib. The receptor set was obtained from a human donor with alopecia areata. The CDR3 runs from the conserved cysteine through the conserved F or W. Each record gives: clone size, V gene, CDR3 length, J gene, D gene, CDR3 protein, CDR3 DNA. A D gene is named only where the DNA matches it firmly. A row's size may be missing; if present it is once, few, many or a size class.

size: many
V: TRBV27
length: 15
J: TRBJ1-2
D: .
CDR3: CASSFVSSLDGGYTF
DNA: TGTGCCAGCAGTTTCGTGAGCTCGCTCGATGGAGGCTACACCTTC

size: .
V: TRBV5-6
length: 16
J: TRBJ2-3
D: TRBD2
CDR3: CASSEKSGGALDTQYF
DNA: TGTGCCAGCAGCGAAAAGAGCGGGGGGGCTTTAGATACGCAGTATTTT

size: .
V: TRBV30
length: 14
J: TRBJ1-5
D: .
CDR3: CAWSVGSGFAPQHF
DNA: TGTGCCTGGAGTGTAGGTTCTGGGTTCGCGCCCCAGCATTTT

size: .
V: TRBV5-1
length: 15
J: TRBJ2-1
D: .
CDR3: CASSVRQLSSDEQFF
DNA: TGCGCCAGCAGCGTAAGGCAACTAAGCTCCGATGAGCAGTTCTTC

size: few
V: TRBV6-1
length: 15
J: TRBJ1-2
D: .
CDR3: CASSEFTGPNYGYTF
DNA: TGTGCCAGCAGTGAATTCACAGGGCCTAACTATGGCTACACCTTC

size: .
V: TRBV23-1
length: 15
J: TRBJ2-1
D: .
CDR3: CASSQEGSSYNEQFF
DNA: TGCGCCAGCAGTCAGGAGGGCAGCTCCTACAATGAGCAGTTCTTC

size: .
V: TRBV6-5
length: 15
J: TRBJ1-2
D: TRBD1
CDR3: CASSYPKGQGFGYTF
DNA: TGTGCCAGCAGTTACCCCAAGGGACAGGGCTTTGGCTACACCTTC

size: .
V: TRBV5-1
length: 16
J: TRBJ1-2
D: .
CDR3: CASSLEGSGMNYGYTF
DNA: TGCGCCAGCAGCTTGGAGGGTTCTGGGATGAACTATGGCTACACCTTC

size: few
V: TRBV6-5
length: 15
J: TRBJ2-2
D: .
CDR3: CASSYKGIGTGELFF
DNA: TGTGCCAGCAGTTACAAGGGGATCGGCACCGGGGAGCTGTTTTTT

size: .
V: TRBV14
length: 14
J: TRBJ1-2
D: .
CDR3: CASSPGRPLYGYTF
DNA: TGTGCCAGCAGCCCGGGACGACCACTCTATGGCTACACCTTC

size: .
V: TRBV29-1
length: 15
J: TRBJ1-1
D: TRBD1
CDR3: CSVEPGQGAGTEAFF
DNA: TGCAGCGTTGAACCGGGACAGGGGGCCGGCACTGAAGCTTTCTTT

size: .
V: TRBV29-1
length: 13
J: TRBJ1-2
D: .
CDR3: CSVGGDTNYGYTF
DNA: TGCAGCGTTGGAGGGGACACTAACTATGGCTACACCTTC

size: .
V: TRBV19
length: 14
J: TRBJ1-1
D: .
CDR3: CASSIATVNTEAFF
DNA: TGTGCCAGTAGTATAGCAACGGTGAACACTGAAGCTTTCTTT

size: .
V: TRBV27
length: 14
J: TRBJ2-7
D: .
CDR3: CASSLGTNSYEQYF
DNA: TGTGCCAGCAGTTTGGGGACAAATTCCTACGAGCAGTACTTC

size: few
V: TRBV29-1
length: 13
J: TRBJ2-5
D: .
CDR3: CSVEEDVKETQYF
DNA: TGCAGCGTTGAGGAGGACGTGAAAGAGACCCAGTACTTC

size: few
V: TRBV11-2
length: 15
J: TRBJ1-4
D: .
CDR3: CASSFQGATNEKLFF
DNA: TGTGCCAGCAGCTTTCAGGGAGCAACTAATGAAAAACTGTTTTTT

size: .
V: TRBV4-3
length: 14
J: TRBJ1-1
D: TRBD1
CDR3: CASSQGSLGGEAFF
DNA: TGCGCCAGCAGCCAAGGTTCCTTAGGGGGCGAAGCTTTCTTT

size: .
V: TRBV18
length: 15
J: TRBJ1-2
D: TRBD1
CDR3: CASSPRRQGDYGYTF
DNA: TGTGCCAGCTCACCAAGGAGGCAGGGGGACTATGGCTACACCTTC

size: .
V: TRBV7-2
length: 15
J: TRBJ1-5
D: .
CDR3: CASSFQQGANQPQHF
DNA: TGTGCCAGCAGCTTCCAACAGGGCGCTAATCAGCCCCAGCATTTT

size: .
V: TRBV4-1
length: 17
J: TRBJ2-3
D: TRBD2
CDR3: CASSQAASGGTTDTQYF
DNA: TGCGCCAGCAGCCAAGCAGCTAGCGGGGGGACCACAGATACGCAGTATTTT

size: .
V: TRBV19
length: 14
J: TRBJ1-1
D: .
CDR3: CASSTGTPNTEAFF
DNA: TGTGCCAGTAGTACCGGGACACCGAACACTGAAGCTTTCTTT

size: .
V: TRBV27
length: 17
J: TRBJ2-7
D: TRBD1
CDR3: CASSLRPHRDSSYEQYF
DNA: TGTGCCAGCAGTTTGAGACCTCATCGGGACAGCTCCTACGAGCAGTACTTC

size: .
V: TRBV2
length: 15
J: TRBJ2-1
D: TRBD2
CDR3: CASSEGPAGGNEQFF
DNA: TGTGCCAGCAGTGAAGGTCCCGCGGGGGGCAATGAGCAGTTCTTC

size: .
V: TRBV30
length: 13
J: TRBJ1-4
D: .
CDR3: CAWNVRTNEKLFF
DNA: TGTGCCTGGAACGTCAGAACTAATGAAAAACTGTTTTTT

size: many
V: TRBV7-2
length: 16
J: TRBJ2-1
D: TRBD2
CDR3: CASSLLSGGPYNEQFF
DNA: TGTGCCAGCAGCTTACTTAGCGGGGGCCCATACAATGAGCAGTTCTTC

size: few
V: TRBV6-6
length: 12
J: TRBJ2-4
D: TRBD1
CDR3: CATTTGKNIQYF
DNA: TGTGCCACCACGACAGGGAAAAACATTCAGTACTTC

size: .
V: TRBV29-1
length: 16
J: TRBJ1-1
D: .
CDR3: CSVDGRVRAMNTEAFF
DNA: TGCAGCGTTGATGGCAGGGTGAGGGCAATGAACACTGAAGCTTTCTTT

size: .
V: TRBV4-2
length: 15
J: TRBJ2-1
D: TRBD2
CDR3: CASSQRTSGGNEQFF
DNA: TGTGCCAGCAGCCAAAGGACTAGCGGCGGCAATGAGCAGTTCTTC

size: .
V: TRBV4-3
length: 16
J: TRBJ2-3
D: TRBD2
CDR3: CASSQDSGGNTDTQYF
DNA: TGCGCCAGCAGCCAAGATAGCGGGGGGAACACAGATACGCAGTATTTT

size: once
V: TRBV30
length: 17
J: TRBJ2-1
D: .
CDR3: CAWSPRGRAVSYNEQFF
DNA: TGTGCCTGGAGTCCGAGGGGACGGGCCGTATCCTACAATGAGCAGTTCTTC

size: .
V: TRBV19
length: 12
J: TRBJ2-1
D: .
CDR3: CASHRVNNEQFF
DNA: TGTGCCAGTCACAGGGTGAACAATGAGCAGTTCTTC

size: few
V: TRBV7-2
length: 12
J: TRBJ2-7
D: TRBD1
CDR3: CASSLDRGRKNF
DNA: TGTGCCAGCAGCTTGGACAGGGGGCGTAAGAACTTC

size: .
V: TRBV29-1
length: 13
J: TRBJ2-1
D: .
CDR3: CSCDSYSYNEQFF
DNA: TGCAGCTGCGACAGCTACTCCTACAATGAGCAGTTCTTC

size: .
V: TRBV6-5
length: 16
J: TRBJ1-1
D: .
CDR3: CASSYSTVEENTEAFF
DNA: TGTGCCAGCAGTTACTCGACAGTAGAAGAGAACACTGAAGCTTTCTTT

size: .
V: TRBV30
length: 14
J: TRBJ1-1
D: .
CDR3: CAWSKALGGTEAFF
DNA: TGTGCCTGGAGTAAGGCCTTAGGGGGAACTGAAGCTTTCTTT

size: .
V: TRBV30
length: 11
J: TRBJ2-3
D: .
CDR3: CAWSSSDTQYF
DNA: TGTGCCTGGAGTTCATCAGATACGCAGTATTTT

size: .
V: TRBV19
length: 14
J: TRBJ1-5
D: .
CDR3: CASTLWGVDQPQHF
DNA: TGTGCCAGTACCCTCTGGGGGGTAGATCAGCCCCAGCATTTT

size: few
V: TRBV2
length: 14
J: TRBJ2-1
D: TRBD2
CDR3: CASIGLAGPNEQFF
DNA: TGTGCCAGCATCGGACTAGCGGGCCCCAATGAGCAGTTCTTC

size: many
V: TRBV11-2
length: 16
J: TRBJ2-3
D: .
CDR3: CASSLEGGSGSLTQYF
DNA: TGTGCCAGCAGCTTAGAGGGGGGAAGTGGGTCCCTTACGCAGTATTTT

size: .
V: TRBV29-1
length: 15
J: TRBJ1-2
D: TRBD1
CDR3: CSVDRGTDTNYGYTF
DNA: TGCAGCGTTGATCGGGGGACAGATACTAACTATGGCTACACCTTC

size: .
V: TRBV7-2
length: 16
J: TRBJ1-2
D: .
CDR3: CASSLVQGSVDYGYTF
DNA: TGTGCCAGCAGCTTAGTCCAGGGCAGTGTAGACTATGGCTACACCTTC

size: few
V: TRBV7-2
length: 12
J: TRBJ2-1
D: .
CDR3: CASSLVMDEQFF
DNA: TGTGCCAGCAGCTTAGTTATGGATGAGCAGTTCTTC

size: few
V: TRBV25-1
length: 12
J: TRBJ1-2
D: TRBD1
CDR3: CASSEPTGPYTF
DNA: TGTGCCAGCAGTGAACCGACAGGGCCCTACACCTTC

size: .
V: TRBV25-1
length: 14
J: TRBJ2-1
D: .
CDR3: CASSDRRGSNEQFF
DNA: TGTGCCAGCAGTGACCGGCGGGGCTCCAATGAGCAGTTCTTC

size: .
V: TRBV18
length: 16
J: TRBJ2-2
D: TRBD1
CDR3: CASSPTGQGNTGELFF
DNA: TGTGCCAGCTCACCAACCGGACAGGGGAACACCGGGGAGCTGTTTTTT

size: .
V: TRBV19
length: 14
J: TRBJ1-6
D: .
CDR3: CASSQDRSNSPLHF
DNA: TGTGCCAGTAGTCAGGACAGAAGTAATTCACCCCTCCACTTT

size: .
V: TRBV7-3
length: 17
J: TRBJ1-1
D: .
CDR3: CASSLNPPSGAITEAFF
DNA: TGTGCCAGCAGCTTAAACCCCCCCTCGGGGGCTATCACTGAAGCTTTCTTT

size: .
V: TRBV29-1
length: 16
J: TRBJ1-2
D: .
CDR3: CSVVFLGDGVSYGYTF
DNA: TGCAGCGTTGTCTTTTTGGGGGACGGAGTTTCCTATGGCTACACCTTC

size: .
V: TRBV29-1
length: 12
J: TRBJ1-2
D: .
CDR3: CSVEAGPGGYTF
DNA: TGCAGCGTTGAAGCAGGACCAGGGGGCTACACCTTC

size: .
V: TRBV18
length: 14
J: TRBJ1-6
D: TRBD1
CDR3: CASSHGTGDSPLHF
DNA: TGTGCCAGCTCCCACGGGACAGGTGATTCACCCCTCCACTTT

size: .
V: TRBV5-1
length: 17
J: TRBJ2-3
D: .
CDR3: CASSSDPAGEVTDTQYF
DNA: TGCGCCAGCAGCTCCGACCCAGCAGGCGAGGTCACAGATACGCAGTATTTT

size: .
V: TRBV2
length: 13
J: TRBJ1-2
D: .
CDR3: CASSYQGGHGYTF
DNA: TGTGCCAGCAGCTATCAGGGTGGCCATGGCTACACCTTC

size: .
V: TRBV30
length: 14
J: TRBJ1-4
D: .
CDR3: CACQHRAETEKLFF
DNA: TGTGCCTGCCAACATCGGGCAGAGACTGAAAAACTGTTTTTT

size: .
V: TRBV2
length: 14
J: TRBJ1-2
D: .
CDR3: CASSVDGTSYGYTF
DNA: TGTGCCAGCAGTGTCGACGGGACCAGCTATGGCTACACCTTC

size: .
V: TRBV11-2
length: 16
J: TRBJ1-1
D: TRBD1
CDR3: CASSLEFGRAGGRAFF
DNA: TGTGCCAGCAGCTTAGAATTTGGGAGGGCAGGGGGACGAGCTTTCTTT

size: .
V: TRBV7-2
length: 16
J: TRBJ2-3
D: TRBD2
CDR3: CASSLAGTGGTDTQYF
DNA: TGTGCCAGCAGCTTAGCGGGGACGGGGGGGACAGATACGCAGTATTTT

size: .
V: TRBV5-1
length: 12
J: TRBJ2-3
D: .
CDR3: CASSLKTDTQYF
DNA: TGCGCCAGCAGCTTGAAGACAGATACGCAGTATTTT

size: once
V: TRBV7-9
length: 14
J: TRBJ1-1
D: TRBD1
CDR3: CASSLLGQGAEAFF
DNA: TGTGCCAGCAGCTTGCTGGGACAGGGGGCTGAAGCTTTCTTT

size: .
V: TRBV19
length: 14
J: TRBJ1-2
D: .
CDR3: CASGQDTPDYGYTF
DNA: TGTGCCAGTGGCCAGGACACTCCGGACTATGGCTACACCTTC